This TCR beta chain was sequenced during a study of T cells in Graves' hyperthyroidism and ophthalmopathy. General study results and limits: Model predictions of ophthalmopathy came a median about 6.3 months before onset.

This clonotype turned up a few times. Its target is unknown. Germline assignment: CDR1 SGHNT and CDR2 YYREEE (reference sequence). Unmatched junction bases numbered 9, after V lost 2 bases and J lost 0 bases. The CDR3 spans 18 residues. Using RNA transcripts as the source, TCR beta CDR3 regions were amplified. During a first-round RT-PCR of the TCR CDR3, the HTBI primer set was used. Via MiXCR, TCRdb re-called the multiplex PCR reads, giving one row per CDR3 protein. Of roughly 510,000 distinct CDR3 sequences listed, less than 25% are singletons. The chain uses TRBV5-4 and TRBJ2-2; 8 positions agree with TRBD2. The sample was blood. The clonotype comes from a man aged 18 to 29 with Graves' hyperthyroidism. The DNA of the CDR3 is TGTGCCAGCAGCTTCCGGACTAGCCCATCCGCGAACACCGGGGAGCTGTTTTTT. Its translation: CASSFRTSPSANTGELFF.